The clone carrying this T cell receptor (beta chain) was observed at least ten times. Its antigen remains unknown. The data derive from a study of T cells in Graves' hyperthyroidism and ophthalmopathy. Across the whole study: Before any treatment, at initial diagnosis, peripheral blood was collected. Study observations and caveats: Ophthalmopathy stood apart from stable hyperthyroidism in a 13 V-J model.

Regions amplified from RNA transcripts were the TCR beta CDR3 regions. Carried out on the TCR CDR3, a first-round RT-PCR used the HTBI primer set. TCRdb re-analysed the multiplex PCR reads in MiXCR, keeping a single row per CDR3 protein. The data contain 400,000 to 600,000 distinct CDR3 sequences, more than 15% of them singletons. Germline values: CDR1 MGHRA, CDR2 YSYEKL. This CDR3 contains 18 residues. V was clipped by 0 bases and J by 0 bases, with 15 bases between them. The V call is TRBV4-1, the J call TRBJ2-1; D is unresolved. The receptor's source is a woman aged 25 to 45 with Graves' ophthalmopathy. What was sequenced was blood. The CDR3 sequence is CASSQDRGGRSSYNEQFF. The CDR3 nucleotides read TGCGCCAGCAGCCAAGATAGAGGCGGTAGAAGCTCCTACAATGAGCAGTTCTTC.